Below, 14 T cell receptor beta chains from the same sample are listed, as sequenced in a study of control samples from healthy donors and cancer patients (dated by TCRdb to about 2020). The library was produced with the immunoSEQ multiplex PCR assay. TCRdb stores this immuneACCESS table with in-frame sequences only. Part of the clones is absent; in the studies checked, under half of the shortfall reflects unresolved V genes, and no reason is known for the rest. The sample contains fewer than 200,000 clones, around 90% of them found a single time. Together, the top ten hold over 1.1% of the sample. Material: blood. The receptors shown here come from a woman aged 45-60 years in good health.

The V and J genes are TRBV9 and TRBJ2-7, with D unresolved. The CDR3 has 15 residues. V was pared by 2 bases and J by 2 bases, with 14 bases between. Germline V lookup: CDR1 SGDLS, CDR2 YYNGEE. The chain's CDR3 is CASSVEPGRTYEQYF. The CDR3 DNA is TGTGCCAGCAGCGTTGAACCGGGCCGAACCTACGAGCAGTACTTC.

The genes are TRBV2 and TRBJ2-7, with 8 nucleotides matching TRBD2. Germline-derived CDR1 and CDR2 are SNHLY and FYNNEI. The CDR3 length is 14 residues. After removal of 7 bases from V and 0 bases from J, the junction contained 5 bases not matched to a gene. The CDR3 reads CASTSGHSSYEQYF. CDR3 coding DNA: TGTGCCAGCACTAGCGGGCATAGCTCCTACGAGCAGTACTTC.

This sequence joins TRBV5-1 and TRBJ2-5; D unresolved. V dropped 5 bases and J dropped 5 bases, with 13 bases sitting between them. This CDR3 is built from 13 residues. The germline V gene has CDR1 SGHRS and CDR2 YFSETQ. The CDR3 reads CASSWGAQETQYF. The CDR3 DNA follows: TGCGCCAGCAGTTGGGGTGCCCAGGAGACCCAGTACTTC.

The DNA of the CDR3 is TGCGCCAGCAGCCAAGATGTTGGCGGGGCGAATAATTCACCCCTCCACTTT. Residues: CASSQDVGGANNSPLHF. This chain connects TRBV4-3 to TRBJ1-6, with a weak D call TRBD1 (5 bases). The CDR3 is made up of 17 amino acids. V was shortened by 0 bases and J by 5 bases, with 14 bases between the two germline ends. Germline CDR1 reads LGHNA; CDR2 reads YSLEER.

J is TRBJ2-7 and V is TRBV6-5, with D unclear. CDR1 is MNHEY, CDR2 SVGAGI, per germline. The ends were cut back, 4 bases at V and 4 bases at J, with 8 bases in the middle. The CDR3 extends over 12 amino acids. The CDR3: CASSFDRYEQYF. CDR3 coding DNA: TGTGCCAGCAGTTTTGACCGGTACGAGCAGTACTTC.

This clone was seen just once. This sequence joins TRBV19 and TRBJ2-7, with D maybe TRBD1 (7 bases). The germline CDR1 and CDR2 sequences are LNHDA and SQIVND (reference sequence). The germline V and J ends were trimmed by 8 bases and 7 bases, with 15 bases remaining between them. CDR3 length equals 12 residues. CDR3 residues: CASRQGGGEQYF. DNA of the CDR3: TGTGCCAGTCGACAGGGCGGAGGGGAGCAGTACTTC.

The rearrangement joins TRBV28 to TRBJ1-4; TRBD1 agrees at 8 bases. CDR1 and CDR2 from the germline V gene are MDHEN and SYDVKM. Trimming removed 6 bases from V and 6 bases from J; junction bases left unmatched: 9. This CDR3 is built from 15 residues. The CDR3: CASRDSGGGYEKLFF. CDR3 sequence (DNA): TGTGCCAGCAGAGACTCAGGGGGCGGTTATGAAAAACTGTTTTTT.

The rearrangement joins TRBV5-1 to TRBJ2-5, with D possibly being TRBD2 (7 bases). The V gene lost 0 bases and the J gene lost 5 bases, with 14 bases spanning the gap. This CDR3 has 15 amino acids. Germline V gives CDR1 SGHRS, CDR2 YFSETQ. Here the CDR3 reads CASSLGPGGPETQYF. In nucleotides, the CDR3 is TGCGCCAGCAGCTTGGGACCCGGGGGGCCGGAGACCCAGTACTTC.

The chain is built from TRBV24-1 and TRBJ2-1; D gene unclear. Germline V gene lookup returns CDR1 KGHDR and CDR2 SFDVKD. V lost 5 bases and J lost 7, with 5 bases in between. The CDR3 has 11 residues. The chain's CDR3 is CATSVVNEQFF. The CDR3 DNA sequence: TGTGCCACCAGTGTGGTTAATGAGCAGTTCTTC.

The rearrangement joins TRBV11-2 to TRBJ2-7, with 9 bases fitting TRBD1. V lost 6 bases and J lost 3; bases outside the gene matches: 15. There are 17 residues in the CDR3. The germline V gene has CDR1 SGHAT and CDR2 FQNNGV. This CDR3 is CASSYTPGTGNRYEQYF. CDR3 coding DNA: TGTGCCAGCAGTTACACCCCCGGGACAGGGAATCGCTACGAGCAGTACTTC.

The V gene is TRBV5-8, the J gene TRBJ2-7; 10 bases fit TRBD2. Looked up from germline, CDR1 is SGHTS and CDR2 is YDEGEE. The CDR3 sequence is 15 residues long. V was pared by 3 bases and J by 3 bases, with 6 bases of the junction left unmatched. The CDR3 DNA follows: TGTGCCAGCAGCTCAGGGCCTAGCGGGAGCTACGAGCAGTACTTC. Its protein product is CASSSGPSGSYEQYF.

This clone turned up a few times. The V and J genes are TRBV18 and TRBJ1-5, with D tentatively TRBD1 (6 bases). The V gene's germline CDR1 is KGHSH and CDR2 LQKENI. V dropped 1 base and J dropped 5 bases, with 18 bases sitting between them. The CDR3 loop spans 17 amino acids. The CDR3 nucleotides are TGTGCCAGCTCACCACTCCAGTTCTCGGGGGCCGATCAGCCCCAGCATTTT. It yields the protein CASSPLQFSGADQPQHF.

The chain combines TRBV15 with TRBJ2-1; D not certain. Per germline, CDR1 LNHNV and CDR2 YYDKDF (reference sequence). Trimming stripped 1 base from V and 5 bases from J, with 3 bases between. The CDR3 is 12 amino acids. Here the CDR3 reads CATSRGDNEQFF. CDR3 in DNA: TGTGCCACCAGCAGAGGAGACAATGAGCAGTTCTTC.

This sequence joins TRBV6-1 and TRBJ1-1, with D unresolved. The germline gives CDR1 MNHNS, CDR2 SASEGT. The CDR3 has 13 residues. Trimming took off 3 bases at V and 6 bases at J, with 11 bases between the two ends. CDR3 bases: TGTGCCAGCAGTGAGAGGGCCGGTCCTGAAGCTTTCTTT. It specifies CASSERAGPEAFF.